The clone carrying this T cell receptor (beta chain) was recorded a few times. Its matching antigen is unknown. The data are from a study of identical twins. In germline, CDR1 is DFQATT, CDR2 SNEGSKA (reference sequence). This CDR3 region has 13 residues. The V end lost 3 bases, the J end lost 1 base, and 9 bases lay between the germline ends. Template switching supplied a universal primer site; unique molecular identifiers were carried on the cDNA. TCRdb re-called the 5' RACE reads with MiXCR, one entry per CDR3 protein. The sample consists of around 280,000 distinct CDR3 sequences, more than 6.5% of them appearing once. The study, taken as a whole, reports: Beta clonotypes that were abundant in cord blood contained fewer insertions, a pattern absent from memory repertoires. Out-of-frame alpha sequences shared between twins exhibited an excess of low generation probability.

These same records also appear under a second study, on yellow fever vaccine responses in identical twins.

The TCR sequence derives from a young woman in good health. Sequenced input: memory (CD45RO+) T cells sorted from blood. The V gene is TRBV20-1, the J gene TRBJ2-5; TRBD1 might be the D (6 bases). CDR3 sequence reads: CSASWDIQETQYF. DNA of the CDR3: TGCAGTGCTAGTTGGGACATCCAAGAGACCCAGTACTTC.